The rows below give T cell receptor beta chains drawn from one sample of a study of beta chain features in type 1 diabetes. Profiling relied on immunoSEQ multiplex PCR, and the TCRdb table lists in-frame clones only, not all of them. Among a few hundred thousand clones listed, 16% were seen once. Sequenced input: naive CD4+ T cells from blood. These TCRs come from a man aged 30 to 39 with type 1 diabetes. Both conserved end residues are part of each CDR3. Each record gives: V gene, J gene, clone size, D gene, CDR3 DNA, CDR3 protein. The D gene is left open where the match is weak. Some rows have no size entry. The others give once, few or many, or a class for an expanded clone.

V: TRBV30
J: TRBJ1-1
size: .
D: .
DNA: TGTGCCTGGAGCACCCCGGGGGGAACAGGGAGGGACACTGAAGCTTTCTTT
CDR3: CAWSTPGGTGRDTEAFF

V: TRBV4-3
J: TRBJ2-1
size: .
D: .
DNA: TGCGCCAGCAGCCAACCATCCACCGGGACGGCGAGCTCCTACAATGAGCAGTTCTTC
CDR3: CASSQPSTGTASSYNEQFF

V: TRBV9
J: TRBJ1-2
size: .
D: .
DNA: TGTGCCAGCAGCGTAGACGGAGGTCCCGCCCGGCGGTATGGCTACACCTTC
CDR3: CASSVDGGPARRYGYTF

V: TRBV4-3
J: TRBJ2-5
size: .
D: TRBD2
DNA: TGCGCCAGCAGCCCAGAAGGGACTAGCGGGACGACCCAGTACTTC
CDR3: CASSPEGTSGTTQYF

V: TRBV7-2
J: TRBJ2-7
size: .
D: .
DNA: TGTGCCAGCACCCTTAGGTCTCCAGTAGAAGGAGGGGCCTACGAGCAGTACTTC
CDR3: CASTLRSPVEGGAYEQYF

V: TRBV28
J: TRBJ2-7
size: few
D: TRBD1
DNA: TGTGCCAGCAGTTCCCCCGGGACAGGCTCAGGGAACGAGCAGTACTTC
CDR3: CASSSPGTGSGNEQYF

V: TRBV30
J: TRBJ2-1
size: few
D: TRBD2
DNA: TGTGCCTCAACACGGGATAGCGGGACATATGAGCAGTTCTTC
CDR3: CASTRDSGTYEQFF

V: TRBV7-2
J: TRBJ1-2
size: .
D: .
DNA: TGTGCCAGCAGTCCAGCCAGGGACAACTATGGCTACACCTTC
CDR3: CASSPARDNYGYTF

V: TRBV30
J: TRBJ1-4
size: few
D: .
DNA: TGTGCCTGGAGTGTCGAGCCCGGAACTGAAAAACTGTTTTTT
CDR3: CAWSVEPGTEKLFF

V: TRBV9
J: TRBJ2-1
size: .
D: .
DNA: TGTGCCAGCAGCGTAGGTCCTGATACCTACAATGAGCAGTTCTTC
CDR3: CASSVGPDTYNEQFF

V: TRBV7-9
J: TRBJ2-5
size: .
D: .
DNA: TGTGCTGGGACGCGGGGGCACGGGGAGACCCAGTACTTC
CDR3: CAGTRGHGETQYF

V: TRBV4-2
J: TRBJ2-1
size: few
D: .
DNA: TGTGCCAGCAGCTCACGTTTACTCCGAGCAGGCGAGAATGAGCAGTTCTTC
CDR3: CASSSRLLRAGENEQFF

V: TRBV5-1
J: TRBJ2-7
size: few
D: .
DNA: TGCGCCAGCAGCTTGACGGGGGACGAGCAGTACTTC
CDR3: CASSLTGDEQYF

V: TRBV25-1
J: TRBJ1-6
size: once
D: .
DNA: TGTGCCAGCAGTAACCCACACGGACCCCTCCACTTT
CDR3: CASSNPHGPLHF

V: TRBV14
J: TRBJ2-1
size: few
D: .
DNA: TGTGCCAGCAGCCCACGAGGACCCTCCTACAATGAGCAGTTCTTC
CDR3: CASSPRGPSYNEQFF

V: TRBV9
J: TRBJ2-7
size: .
D: TRBD2
DNA: TGTGCCAGCAGCGTAGCTGGACTAGCGGGGTACGAGCAGTACTTC
CDR3: CASSVAGLAGYEQYF

V: TRBV28
J: TRBJ2-7
size: few
D: .
DNA: TGTGCCAGCAAGCACAGGGAAGATTACTACGAGCAGTACTTC
CDR3: CASKHREDYYEQYF

V: TRBV9
J: TRBJ1-5
size: few
D: .
DNA: TGTGCCAGCAGCGGAGGGTCACAAGTTAATAGCAATCAGCCCCAGCATTTT
CDR3: CASSGGSQVNSNQPQHF

V: TRBV29-1
J: TRBJ1-1
size: .
D: .
DNA: TGCAGCGTTGTAAAGGGCCCCCGCCGTGAAGCTTTCTTT
CDR3: CSVVKGPRREAFF

V: TRBV14
J: TRBJ2-1
size: .
D: TRBD2
DNA: TGTGCCAGCAGCCTGGGACTAGCGGAGAACAATGAGCAGTTCTTC
CDR3: CASSLGLAENNEQFF

V: TRBV5-1
J: TRBJ2-1
size: .
D: .
DNA: TGCGCCAGCGGCAAGGGCGGGGTTAACAATGAGCAGTTCTTC
CDR3: CASGKGGVNNEQFF

V: TRBV30
J: TRBJ2-1
size: few
D: TRBD2
DNA: TGTGCCTGGAGTTCGGGACTAGCGGAGAAGACCTCCTACAATGAGCAGTTCTTC
CDR3: CAWSSGLAEKTSYNEQFF

V: TRBV7-2
J: TRBJ2-1
size: .
D: .
DNA: TGTGCCAGCAGCTTAGCTTCGTACAATGAGCAGTTCTTC
CDR3: CASSLASYNEQFF

V: TRBV4-2
J: TRBJ2-1
size: .
D: .
DNA: TGTGCCAGCAGCCAAGTGGCGGGGAGAGAGCAGTTCTTC
CDR3: CASSQVAGREQFF

V: TRBV21-1
J: TRBJ2-1
size: few
D: .
DNA: TGTGCCAGAGAGCAGTACTGTGAGCAGTTCTTC
CDR3: CAREQYCEQFF

V: TRBV9
J: TRBJ2-3
size: .
D: .
DNA: TGTGCCAGCAGCGTAGCATCTCGCACAGATACGCAGTATTTT
CDR3: CASSVASRTDTQYF

V: TRBV6-5
J: TRBJ2-5
size: few
D: .
DNA: TGTGCCAGCAGCCCGCGGGCGGAGACCCAGTACTTC
CDR3: CASSPRAETQYF

V: TRBV7-2
J: TRBJ2-3
size: few
D: TRBD2
DNA: TGTGCCAGCAGGTACGGCGGGAGAGAAGCAGATACGCAGTATTTT
CDR3: CASRYGGREADTQYF